The text below deals with one TCR beta chain. Its specific antigen is unknown. Within one base of it there is no much larger clone, and no base qualities were kept. To be selected, patients needed enough residual fresh-frozen tumor tissue and more than two years of available survival data. None of the glioblastoma patients carried an isocitrate dehydrogenase mutation, although molecular status otherwise varied. PBMC were collected before vaccination, two weeks after the third vaccination, and at tumor progression when it occurred. The Qiagen DNeasy Blood extraction Kit was used for extraction of genomic DNA. The data stem from a study of glioma-infiltrating T cells after dendritic cell vaccination (dated by TCRdb to about 2016). In the study overall: Of the approximately 15 glioblastoma patients in the cohort, all drawn from Phase I and II dendritic cell vaccination trials, 9 were newly diagnosed and 6 had recurrent disease. Autologous tumor lysate-pulsed dendritic cell vaccination was administered to the patients between about 2003 and 2013. The vaccine consisted of monocyte-derived dendritic cells cultured about seven days with IL-4 and GM-CSF, then pulsed overnight with autologous tumor lysate. Each patient was given three intradermal dendritic cell vaccine injections, spaced two weeks apart, in the arm below the axilla. In glioblastoma patients vaccinated with dendritic cells, deep sequencing of TCR beta CDR3 regions served to measure tumor-infiltrating lymphocyte content and to compare repertoires between tumor and blood. Survival after dendritic cell vaccination was correlated with TCR sequencing metrics, such as TIL content and the overlap between tumor and blood repertoires.

Using the immunoSEQ assay, TCRB CDR3 regions were amplified from around 2 micrograms of genomic DNA, or from all available DNA when less than that was on hand. The multiplex PCR relied on 60 forward primers for TCR V beta segments and 13 reverse primers for J beta segments. To estimate the number of reads per starting template, synthetic control templates were added to each sample at limiting dilution. The Illumina HiSeq System generated sequencing reads of 87 bp. The authors' pipeline ran thus. PCR and sequencing errors were removed by merging closely related sequences with a nearest neighbor algorithm. TCR overlap was measured as the percentage of unique tumor TCR beta sequences also present in the same patient's peripheral blood. In TCRdb, the immuneACCESS table is reduced to in-frame sequences with V and J assigned. These tables do not hold every clone; where another copy was compared, an unresolved V gene accounts for under half, and the others remain unexplained. The DNA gave D and trimming, while V, J and clone size come from that table. This sample lists tens of thousands of clones; about 85% were detected once. The biggest ten clones account for about 2.9% of the sample.

In the germline V gene, CDR1 corresponds to SGHVS and CDR2 to FNYEAQ. V is cut by 4 bases and J by 2 bases, and the space between the germline ends is 8 bases. Spanning cysteine to phenylalanine, the CDR3 consists of 13 amino acids. Kept here is only the CDR3 DNA, which spans 39 bases and is read in frame from base 1. What the work shows at the level of the full study, not this receptor alone: The cohort was small and heterogeneous, only a few patients had full blood and tumor sets, and even fewer had initial-recurrent tumor pairs. TCR clonality showed no direct relationship with survival, which suggests that a diverse polyclonal response may be important. After dendritic cell vaccination, a higher estimated pretreatment TIL content predicted longer time to progression and overall survival. The TCR overlap response model with three groups was called speculative and said to need prospective validation.

This clonotype was obtained from a human donor with glioblastoma. The chain is assembled from TRBV7-6 and TRBJ2-5, and the D gene may be TRBD1, 6 bases matching. The starting material was blood, obtained before dendritic cell vaccination. The DNA sequence reads TGTGCCAGCAGCTACGGACAGCAAGAGACCCAGTACTTC. It translates as CASSYGQQETQYF. Beyond the CDR3, the reference TRBV7-6 and TRBJ2-5 genes provide the residues; the full variable domain reads: GAGVSQSPRYKVTKRGQDVALRCDPISGHVSLYWYRQALGQGPEFLTYFNYEAQQDKSGLPNDRFSAERPEGSISTLTIQRTEQRDSAMYRCASSYGQQETQYFGPGTRLLVL.